This entry lists 6 T cell receptor beta chains sequenced from one sample in a study of PD-1 blockade in classical Hodgkin lymphoma. Time point reported: cycle 4 day 1 (C4D1), after five to seven weeks of nivolumab. Brentuximab vedotin exposure varied, and every patient relapsed after autologous stem cell transplantation. The table came from immunoSEQ multiplex PCR; TCRdb's copy has only in-frame clones and leaves some out. The sample holds almost 95,000 clones, nearly 85% seen once. The material sequenced was peripheral blood mononuclear cells (PBMCs), taken before the fourth cycle of nivolumab. Source of these receptors: a human donor with classical Hodgkin lymphoma.

This clone was recorded only once. V is TRBV9 and J is TRBJ2-3; 10 bases align to TRBD2. The germline V gene encodes CDR1 SGDLS and CDR2 YYNGEE. Trimming removed 3 bases from V and 6 bases from J; junction bases left unmatched: 1. The CDR3 consists of 13 residues. CDR3 residues: CASSGSGRDTQYF. The CDR3 coding sequence is TGTGCCAGCAGCGGTAGCGGGAGGGATACGCAGTATTTT.

The chain couples TRBV21-1 to TRBJ1-1. TRBV21-1 is assigned pseudogene status. This CDR3 has 16 residues. Here the CDR3 reads CASIHKGGAAGTEAFF. CDR3 bases: TGTGCCAGCATCCACAAAGGGGGGGCGGCGGGCACTGAAGCTTTCTTT.

This chain links TRBV10-3 with TRBJ2-1; TRBD1 aligns across 11 bases. The germline CDR1 and CDR2 sequences are ENHRY and SYGVKD. The ends lost 8 bases at V and 7 bases at J; junction bases unmatched: 4. There are 13 residues in the CDR3. The CDR3 DNA reads TGTGCCATCGGGGACAGGGGGTGGAATGAGCAGTTCTTC. It codes for CAIGDRGWNEQFF.

CDR3 nucleotides: TGCGCCAGCAAGGAGGAAATCTCTGGAAACACCATATATTTT. It translates to CASKEEISGNTIYF. V usage is TRBV5-1 and J usage is TRBJ1-3, with D unclear. CDR1 and CDR2 from the germline V gene are SGHRS and YFSETQ. The ends were cut back, 6 bases at V and 0 bases at J, with 10 bases in the middle. The CDR3 has 14 residues. Complete variable domain (other parts from reference TRBV5-1 and TRBJ1-3): KAGVTQTPRYLIKTRGQQVTLSCSPISGHRSVSWYQQTPGQGLQFLFEYFSETQRNKGNFPGRFSGRQFSNSRSEMNVSTLELGDSALYLCASKEEISGNTIYFGEGSWLTVV.

The chain is built from TRBV29-1 and TRBJ1-1; weak D call: TRBD1 (6 bases). This CDR3 region has 12 residues. Germline CDR1 SQVTM, CDR2 ANQGSEA. The V end lost 1 base, the J end lost 5 bases, and 8 bases lay between the germline ends. CDR3 bases: TGCAGCGTTGAAGGGGGGCGGACTGAAGCTTTCTTT. Its translation: CSVEGGRTEAFF.

The V call is TRBV28, the J call TRBJ2-5; D not resolved. The CDR3 runs 15 residues. Germline loops: CDR1 MDHEN, CDR2 SYDVKM. V lost 2 bases and J lost 4, with 14 bases in between. CDR3 in DNA: TGTGCCAGCAGTTTAAGCCTCGTGAGAGCAGAGACCCAGTACTTC. Protein sequence: CASSLSLVRAETQYF.